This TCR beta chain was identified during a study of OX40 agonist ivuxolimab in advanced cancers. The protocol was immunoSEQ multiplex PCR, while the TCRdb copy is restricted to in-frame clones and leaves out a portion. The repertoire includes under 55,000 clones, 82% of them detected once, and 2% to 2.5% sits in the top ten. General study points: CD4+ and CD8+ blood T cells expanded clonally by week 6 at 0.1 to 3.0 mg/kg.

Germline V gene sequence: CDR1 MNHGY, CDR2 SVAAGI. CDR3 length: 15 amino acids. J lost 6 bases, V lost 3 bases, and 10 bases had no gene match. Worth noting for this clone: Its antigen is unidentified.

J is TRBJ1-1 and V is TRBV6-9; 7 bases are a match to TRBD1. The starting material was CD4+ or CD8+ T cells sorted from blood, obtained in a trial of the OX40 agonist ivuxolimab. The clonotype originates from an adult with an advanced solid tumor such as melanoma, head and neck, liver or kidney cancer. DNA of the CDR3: TGTGCCAGCAGTTACGGGGAGAACAGGGGAGCTGAAGCTTTCTTT. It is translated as CASSYGENRGAEAFF.